This is a list of T cell receptor beta chains from one sample in a study of blood T cell repertoires in COVID-19. Profiling relied on immunoSEQ multiplex PCR, and the TCRdb table lists in-frame clones only, not all of them. The data hold 230,000 or so clones, with 89% observed a single time. The sequencing sample was made of peripheral blood. The receptors derive from a woman aged 40 to 50 who had recovered from COVID-19. CDR3s leave out the opening cysteine and the closing phenylalanine or tryptophan. D genes are given only for firm matches.

j_call v_call d_call cdr3_aa
TRBJ1-4 TRBV28 TRBD1 ASRGQGKGEKLF
TRBJ2-3 TRBV10-2 TRBD2 ASSPGARGGRAGDTQY
TRBJ2-7 TRBV27 . ASSLFRGSYEQY
TRBJ2-1 TRBV6-4 TRBD1 ASSPPDRGGPYNEQF
TRBJ2-2 TRBV11-3 TRBD1 ASSQQGAAGELF
TRBJ1-6 TRBV27 . ASSPSRQTGGNSPLH
TRBJ1-2 TRBV27 . ASSVQGNHGYT
TRBJ1-4 TRBV7-9 TRBD1 ASSQGQGNEKLF
TRBJ2-3 TRBV6-5 . ASRSYTDTQY
TRBJ1-2 TRBV5-4 . ASSQITRTETYGYT
TRBJ1-3 TRBV10-3 . AISGEEGHTIY
TRBJ1-1 TRBV6-5 . ASSYIGSTEAF
TRBJ2-3 TRBV11-1 . ASSGRTVSTDTQY
TRBJ1-2 TRBV5-5 . ASSFVQGVLQPVGYT
TRBJ1-5 TRBV10-2 . ASSDQLSNQPQH
TRBJ1-1 TRBV10-1 TRBD1 ASSERTGNTEAF
TRBJ2-5 TRBV11-3 . ASSLDSGEETQY
TRBJ1-6 TRBV28 . ASNFGQLYRPLH
TRBJ2-7 TRBV12-3/TRBV12-4 . ASRVTGSEQY
TRBJ1-3 TRBV15 . ATSRDGAGPGNTIY
TRBJ1-3 TRBV7-2 . ASSFEASWNTIY
TRBJ2-3 TRBV11-1 . ASSSRRATDTQY